The present TCR beta chain was sequenced within a study of cytomegalovirus exposure and HLA in healthy donors. Study overall: The same platform was used for the 110 or so validation repertoires as for the 666 first-cohort repertoires, as reported in a later analysis. Findings and limits, study-wide: 150 to 200 TCR beta chains were listed as cytomegalovirus-associated.

Germline V gives CDR1 MDHEN, CDR2 SYDVKM. The ends were cut back, 2 bases at V and 4 bases at J, with 15 bases in the middle. CDR3 length: 16 amino acids. Turning to this clone: What it binds is unknown.

The repertoire was sequenced with immunoSEQ multiplex PCR; TCRdb's copy has only in-frame clones and lacks some. Here the sample spans tens of thousands of clones, 85% to 95% being singletons. V usage is TRBV28 and J usage is TRBJ1-5, with a weak D call TRBD1 (6 bases). The source of this sequence is a woman younger than 35 in good health and CMV-seronegative. Sequenced material: PBMCs. DNA of the CDR3: TGTGCCAGCAGTTTAAACGAGGGGGTTTCTAATCAGCCCCAGCATTTT. This encodes CASSLNEGVSNQPQHF. Full variable domain (rest looked up from reference TRBV28 and TRBJ1-5): DVKVTQSSRYLVKRTGEKVFLECVQDMDHENMFWYRQDPGLGLRLIYFSYDVKMKEKGDIPEGYSVSREKKERFSLILESASTNQTSMYLCASSLNEGVSNQPQHFGDGTRLSIL.